This T cell receptor beta chain appears in the sequencing data of a study of blood T cells in healthy people across ages. The study, taken as a whole, reports: More naive CD4+ cells and higher diversity marked long-lived donors relative to aged donors.

The CDR3 spans 15 residues. With V trimmed by 6 bases and J by 5 bases, 8 bases remained unmatched. Germline CDR1 MDHEN, CDR2 SYDVKM. This clonotype was seen a single time. Its antigen is undetermined. A second PCR, run for roughly 7 to 12 cycles, used a sample-barcoded 5' primer plus a J-beta primer mix. TCRdb fed the 5' RACE reads into MiXCR, producing one record per CDR3 protein. The sample lists more than 1,400,000 distinct CDR3 sequences; 42% were seen once. The TCR originated in a woman under 30 in good health. Sequencing was done on a sample of blood. The genes are TRBV28 and TRBJ2-1; 9 bases align to TRBD1. The chain's CDR3 is CASRTGTGINNEQFF. The CDR3 nucleotides are TGTGCCAGCAGGACCGGGACAGGGATAAACAATGAGCAGTTCTTC.